The 24 T cell receptor beta chains in this list originate from one sample, sequenced in a study of technical replicates of blood from several donors (dated by TCRdb to the late 2010s). Receptors were amplified or captured by the immunoSEQ multiplex PCR assay. The clones in this table, taken by TCRdb from immuneACCESS, are in-frame only. Not every clone is retained; where verified, under half of the shortfall comes from an unresolved V gene, and the cause of the rest is unknown. The sample table holds some 63,000 clones, of which around nine tenths were seen once. In total, the top ten clones hold more than 4% of the sample. The sequencing input was PBMCs. Every receptor here comes from a human donor in good health. Some clones in this sample may be carry-over from other donors' samples.

The CDR3 region is CASSPRRWGVVAEAFF. DNA of the CDR3: TGCGCCAGCAGCCCCCGACGTTGGGGAGTTGTAGCTGAAGCTTTCTTT. The chain is built from TRBV5-1 and TRBJ1-1; D ambiguous. The germline gives CDR1 SGHRS, CDR2 YFSETQ. V was cut by 4 bases and J by 6 bases, with 22 bases left in between. The CDR3 is made up of 16 amino acids.

Only one count was recorded for this clone. The rearrangement uses TRBV18 and TRBJ1-5; D may be TRBD1 (6 bases). V was clipped by 3 bases and J by 1 base, with 10 bases between them. Germline V gives CDR1 KGHSH, CDR2 LQKENI. The CDR3 extends over 15 amino acids. The CDR3 bases are TGTGCCAGCTCACCCCAGGGGCTGAGCAATCAGCCCCAGCATTTT. Translated: CASSPQGLSNQPQHF. Filled out from reference TRBV18 and TRBJ1-5, the complete variable domain reads NAGVMQNPRHLVRRRGQEARLRCSPMKGHSHVYWYRQLPEEGLKFMVYLQKENIIDESGMPKERFSAEFPKEGPSILRIQQVVRGDSAAYFCASSPQGLSNQPQHFGDGTRLSIL.

The chain recombines TRBV9 with TRBJ2-1, with 7 bases aligning to TRBD2. This CDR3 spans 15 amino acids. After removal of 0 bases from V and 8 bases from J, the junction contained 8 bases not matched to a gene. The germline V gene has CDR1 SGDLS and CDR2 YYNGEE. For the CDR3, the DNA is TGTGCCAGCAGCGTAGTCGGCGGGAGCGGTCATGAGCAGTTCTTC. Residues: CASSVVGGSGHEQFF.

The chain carries TRBV7-9 and TRBJ1-4, with D possibly matching TRBD1 (5 bases). The CDR3 length is 15 residues. The germline V gene encodes CDR1 SEHNR and CDR2 FQNEAQ (reference sequence). Between the trimmed V and J ends, which lost 3 bases and 0 bases, there was a span of 8 bases. Here the CDR3 DNA reads TGTGCCAGCAGCTTCTCACAGGCAACTAATGAAAAACTGTTTTTT. Encoded protein: CASSFSQATNEKLFF. Using reference TRBV7-9 and TRBJ1-4 for the parts outside the CDR3, the full variable domain is DTGVSQNPRHKITKRGQNVTFRCDPISEHNRLYWYRQTLGQGPEFLTYFQNEAQLEKSRLLSDRFSAERPKGSFSTLEIQRTEQGDSAMYLCASSFSQATNEKLFFGSGTQLSVL.

This clone has just a few counts. The genes are TRBV6-4 and TRBJ2-6; a possible D gene is TRBD2 (6 bases). The CDR3 covers 15 residues. Germline loops: CDR1 MRHNA, CDR2 SNTAGT. The V and J ends lost 2 bases and 1 base respectively, with 6 bases between them. The CDR3 DNA follows: TGTGCCAGCAGTGACGGGGGGTCTGGGGCCAACGTCCTGACTTTC. It codes for CASSDGGSGANVLTF.

V is TRBV4-1 and J is TRBJ1-3; 10 bases agree with TRBD1. This CDR3 is built from 17 residues. The germline V gene encodes CDR1 MGHRA and CDR2 YSYEKL. J lost 4 bases, V lost 4 bases, and 10 bases had no gene match. DNA of the CDR3: TGCGCCAGCAGCCTTAGGGGACAGGGGAAAGCCGGAAACACCATATATTTT. Translated: CASSLRGQGKAGNTIYF.

This chain uses TRBV2 with TRBJ2-6; no firm D call. Germline V gene lookup returns CDR1 SNHLY and CDR2 FYNNEI. The V and J ends lost 6 bases and 0 bases respectively, with 6 bases between them. This CDR3 is 14 amino acids long. As DNA, the CDR3 is TGTGCCAGCAGAGTGGCCTCTGGGGCCAACGTCCTGACTTTC. Its protein is CASRVASGANVLTF.

The V gene is TRBV7-9, the J gene TRBJ2-1; weak D call: TRBD2 (5 bases). The CDR3 covers 15 residues. CDR1 and CDR2 from the germline V gene are SEHNR and FQNEAQ (reference sequence). V gave up 6 bases and J gave up 4 bases, with 16 bases separating them. The CDR3 nucleotides are TGTGCCAGCAGACACATGGACTTGGGTTACAATGAGCAGTTCTTC. Translated: CASRHMDLGYNEQFF.

V and J are TRBV12-5 and TRBJ1-1; D remains ambiguous. The germline V gene has CDR1 LGHNT and CDR2 FRNRAP. The CDR3 contains 13 residues. The germline V and J ends were trimmed by 1 base and 0 bases, with 3 bases remaining between them. The CDR3 coding sequence is TGTGCTAGTGGTTTGGCCGTGAACACTGAAGCTTTCTTT. Amino acid sequence: CASGLAVNTEAFF.

The chain joins TRBV2 to TRBJ2-1, with 10 bases that match TRBD2. Germline values: CDR1 SNHLY, CDR2 FYNNEI. V lost 11 bases, J lost 2 bases, and 6 bases stayed unmatched. CDR3 length: 14 residues. CDR3 nucleotides: TGTGCCGGAAGGACTAGCGGCCCCTACAATGAGCAGTTCTTC. It translates to CAGRTSGPYNEQFF.

This chain joins TRBV9 and TRBJ2-5; 9 nucleotides line up with TRBD2. CDR3 length: 20 residues. Trimming removed 2 bases from V and 0 bases from J; junction bases left unmatched: 17. Germline CDR1 and CDR2: SGDLS and YYNGEE. CDR3 DNA: TGTGCCAGCAGCGTCTCCATGGGGGCTAGCGGGGTTGGGTACCAAGAGACCCAGTACTTC. Protein product: CASSVSMGASGVGYQETQYF.

The chain has TRBV9 and TRBJ2-5; the D is unclear. Germline loops: CDR1 SGDLS, CDR2 YYNGEE. Trimming took 3 bases from V and 5 from J, leaving 17 bases between them. This CDR3 contains 15 residues. CDR3 amino acids: CASSADRGSWETQYF. CDR3 nucleotide sequence: TGTGCCAGCAGCGCAGACCGCGGCTCATGGGAGACCCAGTACTTC.

A word on this clone: One end of the junction does not line up with germline, which may come from a read error. The rearrangement joins TRBV5-1 to TRBJ2-4, with 7 bases that match TRBD1. This CDR3 is 16 amino acids long. Germline CDR1 reads SGHRS; CDR2 reads YFSETQ. In DNA form, the CDR3 reads TGCGCCAGCAGCTTGGGAGGGGGCGCGACCAAAAGCATTCAGTACTTC. This sequence encodes CASSLGGGATKSIQYF.

This chain connects TRBV19 to TRBJ1-2; the D gene is possibly TRBD1 (6 bases). The V gene lost 3 bases and the J gene lost 0 bases, with 8 bases spanning the gap. The CDR3 extends over 14 amino acids. The germline CDR1 and CDR2 sequences are LNHDA and SQIVND (reference sequence). The CDR3 spells CASSIDRPNYGYTF. As DNA, the CDR3 is TGTGCCAGTAGTATCGACAGGCCTAACTATGGCTACACCTTC.

This clone has only one observation. The rearrangement joins TRBV1 to TRBJ1-4. TRBV1 is termed a pseudogene. This CDR3 comprises 15 residues. Written as DNA, the CDR3 is TGCACCAGCAGCCAAGGGGGGGCAACTAATGAAAAACTGTTTTTT. This translates into CTSSQGGATNEKLFF.

Only a few counts were recorded for this clone. The rearrangement uses TRBV6-5 and TRBJ1-1, with D perhaps matching TRBD1 (6 bases). Germline CDR1 reads MNHEY; CDR2 reads SVGAGI. There are 14 residues in the CDR3. V lost 0 bases to trimming and J lost 7 bases, with 12 bases between them. The CDR3 reads CASSYSAGVGEAFF. The CDR3 DNA sequence: TGTGCCAGCAGTTACTCAGCAGGGGTGGGTGAAGCTTTCTTT.

This chain uses TRBV18 with TRBJ2-5; D call uncertain. Germline V CDR1 and CDR2: KGHSH, LQKENI. The CDR3 length is 15 residues. V lost 2 bases and J lost 2, with 12 bases in between. Here the CDR3 DNA reads TGTGCCAGCTCACCATGGGCGAAACAGCAAGAGACCCAGTACTTC. It specifies CASSPWAKQQETQYF.

The chain carries TRBV9 and TRBJ2-5, with TRBD2 identical over 9 bases. Germline assignment: CDR1 SGDLS and CDR2 YYNGEE. The CDR3 length is 16 residues. Trimming took 4 bases from V and 5 from J; bases not matched to a gene: 12. CDR3 in DNA: TGTGCCAGCAGCCCACGAGCGGGGGGTCTATCTGAGACCCAGTACTTC. Translation: CASSPRAGGLSETQYF.

The V gene is TRBV5-6, the J gene TRBJ2-7; possibly TRBD1 for D (8 bases). The V end lost 5 bases, the J end lost 0 bases, and 15 bases lay between the germline ends. The CDR3 runs 15 residues. CDR1 is SGHDT and CDR2 is YYEEEE in the germline V gene. CDR3 nucleotide sequence: TGTGCCAGCAGACTAACAGGGGGGGCCTCCTACGAGCAGTACTTC. It is translated as CASRLTGGASYEQYF.

The chain joins TRBV7-2 to TRBJ1-5; D possibly corresponds to TRBD1 (5 bases). V dropped 2 bases and J dropped 4 bases, with 9 bases sitting between them. Germline-derived CDR1 and CDR2 are SGHTA and FQGNSA. This CDR3 comprises 14 residues. CDR3 sequence reads: CASSLFGGNQPQHF. In nucleotides, the CDR3 is TGTGCCAGCAGCTTATTCGGGGGAAATCAGCCCCAGCATTTT.

The CDR3 region has the DNA TGTGCCAGCAGCAAAGGGGGGGGATCCTATAATTCACCCCTCCACTTT. It encodes CASSKGGGSYNSPLHF. This rearrangement joins TRBV9 to TRBJ1-6; a weak D match, TRBD1 (6 bases). CDR1 and CDR2 (germline): SGDLS, YYNGEE. Trimming shortened V by 4 bases and J by 1 base, and 12 bases separated the two germline ends. The CDR3 extends over 16 amino acids.

The CDR3 DNA is TGCGCCAGCAGCTTGGGATCCGGGGATGAGCAGTTCTTC. Its protein product is CASSLGSGDEQFF. The chain employs TRBV5-1 and TRBJ2-1; a weak D match, TRBD2 (5 bases). The CDR3 spans 13 residues. V lost 0 bases and J 8 bases, leaving 9 bases between the germline ends. Germline CDR1 SGHRS, CDR2 YFSETQ.

The chain links TRBV7-3 to TRBJ2-4; tentatively, D is TRBD2 (5 bases). This CDR3 is 19 amino acids long. CDR1 and CDR2 (germline): SGHTA, FQGTGA. Deletions cut 2 bases from V and 0 bases from J, with 20 bases between. The CDR3 sequence: CASSLRFGEPTLAKNIQYF. The CDR3 DNA reads TGTGCCAGCAGCTTACGGTTTGGGGAGCCCACTTTAGCCAAAAACATTCAGTACTTC.

The chain carries TRBV5-1 and TRBJ2-3; D gene unclear. The V gene lost 3 bases and the J gene lost 8 bases, with 13 bases spanning the gap. The CDR3 runs 13 residues. CDR1 and CDR2 from the germline V gene are SGHRS and YFSETQ. The chain's CDR3 is CASSSDPSGTQYF. CDR3 sequence (DNA): TGCGCCAGCAGCTCTGACCCTAGTGGTACGCAGTATTTT.